A selection of T cell receptor beta chains follows, all from one sample in a study of blood T cell repertoires in COVID-19. Sequencing used immunoSEQ multiplex PCR; TCRdb keeps in-frame clones, though not all of them. The table records 250,000 or so clones, about 86% of them present only once. Sequencing was performed on peripheral blood. All receptors come from a man under 40 with active or convalescent COVID-19. CDR3s include the opening cysteine and the closing phenylalanine or tryptophan. Fields, in order: clone size, D gene, V gene, J gene, CDR3 DNA, CDR3 protein. D genes are given only for firm matches. Clone size appears in some rows only: once, few, many, or a class for an expanded clone.

>NA|TRBD1|TRBV7-3|TRBJ2-2
TGTGCCAGCAGCTTGGTCAGGGGGCAAAGCGGGGAGCTGTTTTTT
CASSLVRGQSGELFF
>few|NA|TRBV6-5|TRBJ1-1
TGTGCCAGCAGTCGTTCGATTCAGGGTGGCACTGAAGCTTTCTTT
CASSRSIQGGTEAFF
>NA|NA|TRBV4-1|TRBJ1-3
TGCGCCAGCAGCCAAGGGCGACTCTCTGGAAACACCATATATTTT
CASSQGRLSGNTIYF
>few|NA|TRBV2|TRBJ1-2
TGTGCCAGCAAGGAGGGAGGAATATACGGCTACACCTTC
CASKEGGIYGYTF
>once|NA|TRBV5-4|TRBJ1-1
TGTGCCAGCAGCTTGGCAGGGAAAGGCACTGAAGCTTTCTTT
CASSLAGKGTEAFF
>few|NA|TRBV5-1|TRBJ1-1
TGCGCCAGCACCGACGGGCGGGGGAACACTGAAGCTTTCTTT
CASTDGRGNTEAFF
>NA|NA|TRBV3-1/TRBV3-2|TRBJ1-2
TGTGCCAGCAGCCCCATCAGGGGCTACACTAACTATGGCTACACCTTC
CASSPIRGYTNYGYTF
>NA|NA|TRBV6-4|TRBJ1-2
TGTGCCAGCAGTGAGGGGGCAGAGGGCTATGGCTACACCTTC
CASSEGAEGYGYTF
>NA|TRBD2|TRBV5-1|TRBJ2-3
TGCGCCAGCAGCTTGTCCCTAGCGGGGGGCACCACAGATACGCAGTATTTT
CASSLSLAGGTTDTQYF
>NA|TRBD1|TRBV7-2|TRBJ1-3
TGTGCCAGCAGCTTGACCGGGACAGGGTCAGGAGGAAACACCATATATTTT
CASSLTGTGSGGNTIYF
>NA|TRBD2|TRBV19|TRBJ2-5
TGTGCCAGTAGTATGGGGATAGCGGGGGGACAAGAGACCCAGTACTTC
CASSMGIAGGQETQYF
>NA|TRBD1|TRBV7-8|TRBJ2-7
TGTGCCAGCAGCTCATTGACAGGGACAGGGAACGAGCAGTACTTC
CASSSLTGTGNEQYF
>NA|TRBD1|TRBV3-1/TRBV3-2|TRBJ1-2
TGTGCCAGCAGCCCCGGACAGGGTAGCCCGTGGAGTGGCTACACCTTC
CASSPGQGSPWSGYTF
>NA|NA|TRBV2|TRBJ1-6
TGTGCCAGGAAGACCGACAGGAAAGATTCACCCCTCCACTTT
CARKTDRKDSPLHF
>NA|NA|TRBV6-5|TRBJ1-1
TGTGCCAGCAGTCGTCGGGACACCCAGAACACTGAAGCTTTCTTT
CASSRRDTQNTEAFF
>NA|TRBD1|TRBV11-2|TRBJ2-7
TGTGCCAGCAGCTCCGGGACAGGCCCCTACGAGCAGTACTTC
CASSSGTGPYEQYF
>NA|TRBD2|TRBV9|TRBJ2-3
TGTGCCAGCAGCGTAGATCCTAGCGGGGGAGATACGCAGTATTTT
CASSVDPSGGDTQYF
>once|TRBD2|TRBV9|TRBJ2-3
TGTGCCAGCAGCGTTAGCGGGGGGAACACAGATACGCAGTATTTT
CASSVSGGNTDTQYF
>NA|TRBD1|TRBV5-1|TRBJ1-6
TGCGCCAGCAGCTGGAGACAGGGGGCGAGCTCCTATAATTCACCCCTCCACTTT
CASSWRQGASSYNSPLHF
>once|NA|TRBV6-5|TRBJ1-4
TGTGCCAGCAAAACCCCAGGGTTTTCGGGTGAAAAACTGTTTTTT
CASKTPGFSGEKLFF
>NA|NA|TRBV21-1|TRBJ2-5
TGTGCCAGCAGCAAGTTTAGACTAGCGGGGCATAAACGGGGGCAAGAGACCCAGTACTTC
CASSKFRLAGHKRGQETQYF
>NA|TRBD1|TRBV7-2|TRBJ2-1
TGTGCCAGCAGCTTAGGCTGGACAGGGAAGAATGAGCAGTTCTTC
CASSLGWTGKNEQFF
>NA|TRBD1|TRBV3-1/TRBV3-2|TRBJ2-7
TGTGCCAGCAGCCCAGGGGGAAGCTCCTACGAGCAGTACTTC
CASSPGGSSYEQYF
>few|TRBD2|TRBV9|TRBJ2-3
TGTGCCAGCAGCGGCGGGACTAGCGACGCAGATACGCAGTATTTT
CASSGGTSDADTQYF
>NA|TRBD1|TRBV12-5|TRBJ1-3
TGTGCTAGTGGTCAGGGACAGGCTGGAAACACCATATATTTT
CASGQGQAGNTIYF
>NA|TRBD1|TRBV27|TRBJ1-5
TGTGCCAGTTCGCGGGACAGTCGACAGCCCCAGCATTTT
CASSRDSRQPQHF
>NA|NA|TRBV6-6|TRBJ1-2
TGTGCCAGCAGACCCGAACCAAAGGACTTACTAGGTGGCTACACCTTC
CASRPEPKDLLGGYTF
>NA|TRBD1|TRBV6-5|TRBJ2-7
TGTGCCAGCAGTCGGACAGGAGAAAGCTACGAGCAGTACTTC
CASSRTGESYEQYF
>NA|NA|TRBV5-1|TRBJ1-2
TGCGCCAGCAGCTTGGGGACAAACTATGGCTACACCTTC
CASSLGTNYGYTF
>NA|NA|TRBV14|TRBJ2-1
TGTGCCAGCAGCCAAGAGTTGAGCTCCTACAATGAGCAGTTCTTC
CASSQELSSYNEQFF
>NA|NA|TRBV2|TRBJ2-7
TGTGCCAGCAGTGACGAGAACCCCTACGAGCAGTACTTC
CASSDENPYEQYF
>NA|NA|TRBV15|TRBJ2-1
TGTGCCACCAGCAGAGAGGGAGGTTTAAGCCACGATGAGCAGTTCTTC
CATSREGGLSHDEQFF
>NA|NA|TRBV9|TRBJ1-4
TGTGCCAGCAGCGTAGGGGTACAGGGAGCAACTAATGAAAAACTGTTTTTT
CASSVGVQGATNEKLFF
>NA|NA|TRBV18|TRBJ2-7
TGTGCCAGCTCTCCATTTAATTACGAGCAGTACTTC
CASSPFNYEQYF
>NA|NA|TRBV11-3|TRBJ2-1
TGTGCCAGCAGCGACCAACCGGGCAATGAGCAGTTCTTC
CASSDQPGNEQFF
>few|NA|TRBV7-3|TRBJ2-1
TGTGCCAGCAGCTTAACTAGCGTGAGCTCCTACAATGAGCAGTTCTTC
CASSLTSVSSYNEQFF
>NA|NA|TRBV18|TRBJ2-7
TGTGCCAGCTCACCACCAGGGGTTGTCCACGAGCAGTACTTC
CASSPPGVVHEQYF
>NA|TRBD1|TRBV5-8|TRBJ2-7
TGTGCCAGCAGCTTGCCGGACAGGGTTCACGAGCAGTACTTC
CASSLPDRVHEQYF
>once|NA|TRBV29-1|TRBJ2-7
TGCAGCGTTGAAACCCGGGACACAACCTACGAGCAGTACTTC
CSVETRDTTYEQYF
>NA|NA|TRBV5-6|TRBJ2-5
TGTGCCAGCAGCTTAGTGTTGGGGGGCCAAGAGACCCAGTACTTC
CASSLVLGGQETQYF
>NA|TRBD2|TRBV3-1/TRBV3-2|TRBJ2-7
TGTGCCAGCAGCCCCCCGGGACTAGTCTACGAGCAGTACTTC
CASSPPGLVYEQYF
>NA|NA|TRBV19|TRBJ1-6
TGTGCCAGTACAGACCGGGACACGAATAATTCACCCCTCCACTTT
CASTDRDTNNSPLHF
>NA|TRBD1|TRBV5-4|TRBJ2-7
TGTGCCAGCAGCTTGAACAGGGGGCCCCACGAGCAGTACTTC
CASSLNRGPHEQYF
>NA|NA|TRBV2|TRBJ2-7
TGTGCCAGCAGTGAGGCTCTCGAGGGCTGGTACGAGCAGTACTTC
CASSEALEGWYEQYF
>few|TRBD2|TRBV6-1|TRBJ2-1
TGTGCCAGCAGTGAAGATAGCGGGGGGGCATCTGAGCAGTTCTTC
CASSEDSGGASEQFF
>NA|TRBD1|TRBV19|TRBJ2-7
TGTGCCAGTAGTCCCGGACAGGGAACCGAGCAGTACTTC
CASSPGQGTEQYF
>NA|TRBD2|TRBV27|TRBJ2-7
TGTGCCAGCAGTTTATCTTGGACTAGGCTCTACGAGCAGTACTTC
CASSLSWTRLYEQYF
>NA|TRBD1|TRBV20-1|TRBJ2-1
TGCAGTGCTAGTAACGGGACAGACTTCTACAATGAGCAGTTCTTC
CSASNGTDFYNEQFF
>NA|NA|TRBV7-9|TRBJ1-4
TGTGCCAGCAGCTTCGGGGATTCTAATGAAAAACTGTTTTTT
CASSFGDSNEKLFF
>NA|TRBD2|TRBV2|TRBJ2-7
TGTGCCAGCAGCCAATTAGCGGGGGGTGACGAGCAGTACTTC
CASSQLAGGDEQYF
>NA|TRBD1|TRBV6-2/TRBV6-3|TRBJ2-5
TGTGCCAGCAGTTCCAGGACAGGCCAAGAGACCCAGTACTTC
CASSSRTGQETQYF
>NA|TRBD1|TRBV6-6|TRBJ1-1
TGTGCCACCACCGGGACAGGGGGCAGGAACACTGAAGCTTTCTTT
CATTGTGGRNTEAFF
>many|NA|TRBV10-2|TRBJ1-5
TGCGCCAGCAGTGAGTCTGGCGGCAGCTATAGCAATCAGCCCCAGCATTTT
CASSESGGSYSNQPQHF
>few|TRBD1|TRBV27|TRBJ1-1
TGTGCCAGCAGCCCGAGACAGGGAGGCAGGGTAGCTTTCTTT
CASSPRQGGRVAFF
>NA|TRBD1|TRBV6-5|TRBJ1-6
TGTGCCAGCAGTTGGGGACAGTCATCACCCCTCCACTTT
CASSWGQSSPLHF
>few|NA|TRBV7-9|TRBJ2-3
TGTGCCAGCAGCTTTCGGGCGGGGAGTACAGATACGCAGTATTTT
CASSFRAGSTDTQYF